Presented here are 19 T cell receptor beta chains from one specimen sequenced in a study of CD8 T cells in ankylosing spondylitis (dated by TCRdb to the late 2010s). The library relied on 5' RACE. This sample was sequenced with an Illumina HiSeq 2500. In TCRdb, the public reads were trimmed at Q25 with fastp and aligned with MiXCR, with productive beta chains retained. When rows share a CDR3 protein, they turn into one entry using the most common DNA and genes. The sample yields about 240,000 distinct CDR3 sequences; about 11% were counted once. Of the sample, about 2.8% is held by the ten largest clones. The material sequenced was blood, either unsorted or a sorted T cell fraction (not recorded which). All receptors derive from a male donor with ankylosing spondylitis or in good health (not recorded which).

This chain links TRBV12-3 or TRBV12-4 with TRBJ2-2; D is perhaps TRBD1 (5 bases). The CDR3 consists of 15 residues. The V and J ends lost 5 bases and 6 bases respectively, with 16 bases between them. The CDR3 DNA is TGTGCCAGCAGTGCGAGGACAAGGTCTTCCGGGGAGCTGTTTTTT. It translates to CASSARTRSSGELFF.

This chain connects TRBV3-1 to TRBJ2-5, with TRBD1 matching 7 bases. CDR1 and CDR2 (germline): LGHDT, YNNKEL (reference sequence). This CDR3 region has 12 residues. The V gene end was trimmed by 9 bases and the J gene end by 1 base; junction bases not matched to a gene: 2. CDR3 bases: TGTGCCAGTGGGACAGTCCAAGAGACCCAGTACTTC. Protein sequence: CASGTVQETQYF.

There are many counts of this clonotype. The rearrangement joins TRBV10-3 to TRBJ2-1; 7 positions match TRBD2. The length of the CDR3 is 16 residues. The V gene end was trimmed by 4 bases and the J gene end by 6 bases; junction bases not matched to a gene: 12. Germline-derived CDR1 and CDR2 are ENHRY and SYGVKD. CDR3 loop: CAISGKQRDGRNEQFF. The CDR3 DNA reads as TGTGCCATCAGTGGTAAACAGCGGGACGGTCGCAATGAGCAGTTCTTC.

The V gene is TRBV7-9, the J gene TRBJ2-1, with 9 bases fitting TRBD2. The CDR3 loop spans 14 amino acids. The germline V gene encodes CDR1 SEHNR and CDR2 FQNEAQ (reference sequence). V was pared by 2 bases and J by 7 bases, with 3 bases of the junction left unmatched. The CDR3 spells CASSLSAGGNEQFF. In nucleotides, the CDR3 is TGTGCCAGCAGCTTAAGTGCGGGAGGGAATGAGCAGTTCTTC.

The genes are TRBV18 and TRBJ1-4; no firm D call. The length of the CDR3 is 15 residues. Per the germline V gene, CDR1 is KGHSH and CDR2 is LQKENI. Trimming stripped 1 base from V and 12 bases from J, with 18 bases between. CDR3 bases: TGTGCCAGCTCACCACGTTCCAACGTAATCGGGGAACTGTTTTTT. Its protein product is CASSPRSNVIGELFF.

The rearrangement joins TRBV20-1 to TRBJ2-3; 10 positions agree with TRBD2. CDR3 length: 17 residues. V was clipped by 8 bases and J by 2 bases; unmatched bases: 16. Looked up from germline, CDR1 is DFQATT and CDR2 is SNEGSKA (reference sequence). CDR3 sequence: CSFGASGGQSYTDTQYF. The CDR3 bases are TGCAGTTTTGGGGCTAGCGGGGGACAATCGTACACAGATACGCAGTATTTT.

For the CDR3, the DNA is TGTGCCAGCAGCTTCGTTGGAGGGGTGGAGACCCAGTACTTC. It yields the protein CASSFVGGVETQYF. The gene calls are TRBV5-4 and TRBJ2-5; maybe TRBD2 (6 bases). Trimming cost V 2 bases and J 5 bases, with 13 bases left between them. The CDR3 contains 14 residues. Germline V CDR1 and CDR2: SGHNT, YYREEE (reference sequence).

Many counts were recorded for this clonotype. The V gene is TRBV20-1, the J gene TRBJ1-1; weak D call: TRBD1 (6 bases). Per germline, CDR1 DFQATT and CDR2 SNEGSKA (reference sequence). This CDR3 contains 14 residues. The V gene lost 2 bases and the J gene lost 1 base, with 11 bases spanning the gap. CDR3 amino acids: CSARRGTQNTEAFF. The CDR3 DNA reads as TGCAGTGCTAGACGAGGGACACAGAACACTGAAGCTTTCTTT.

CDR3: CATTQDTAGGPGSEQFF. The CDR3 bases are TGTGCCACCACCCAAGATACCGCGGGAGGGCCCGGCAGTGAGCAGTTCTTC. V gene TRBV24-1 combines with J gene TRBJ2-1; 9 nucleotides line up with TRBD2. CDR1 and CDR2 from the germline V gene are KGHDR and SFDVKD. After removal of 8 bases from V and 9 bases from J, the junction contained 19 bases not matched to a gene. The length of the CDR3 is 17 residues.

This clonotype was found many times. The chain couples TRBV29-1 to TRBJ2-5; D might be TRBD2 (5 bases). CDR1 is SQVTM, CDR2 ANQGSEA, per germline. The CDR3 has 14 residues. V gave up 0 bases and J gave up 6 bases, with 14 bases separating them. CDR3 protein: CSVEETMVVKTQYF. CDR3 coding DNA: TGCAGCGTTGAAGAGACTATGGTGGTGAAGACCCAGTACTTC.

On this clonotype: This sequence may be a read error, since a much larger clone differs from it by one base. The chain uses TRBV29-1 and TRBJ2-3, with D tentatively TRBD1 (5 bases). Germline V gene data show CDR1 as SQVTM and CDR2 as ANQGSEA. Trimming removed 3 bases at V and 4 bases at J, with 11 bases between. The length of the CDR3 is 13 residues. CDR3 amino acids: CSVDDSNADTQYF. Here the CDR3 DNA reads TGCAGCGTTGACGACAGCAACGCAGATACGCAGTATTTT.

CDR3 in DNA: TGTGCCAGCAGCGTAGAGGGTAGCCCCCAAGATGAGCAGTTCTTC. It is translated as CASSVEGSPQDEQFF. The chain joins TRBV9 to TRBJ2-1; D is unresolved. V was clipped by 0 bases and J by 8 bases, with 15 bases between them. Germline V gene lookup returns CDR1 SGDLS and CDR2 YYNGEE. CDR3 size: 15 residues.

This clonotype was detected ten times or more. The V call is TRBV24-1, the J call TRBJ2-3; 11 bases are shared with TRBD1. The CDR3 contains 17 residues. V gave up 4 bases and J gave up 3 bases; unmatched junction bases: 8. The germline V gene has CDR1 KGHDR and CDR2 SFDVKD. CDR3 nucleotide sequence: TGTGCCACCAGTGACTCTCCGGGACAGGGGGGGACAGATACGCAGTATTTT. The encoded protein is CATSDSPGQGGTDTQYF.

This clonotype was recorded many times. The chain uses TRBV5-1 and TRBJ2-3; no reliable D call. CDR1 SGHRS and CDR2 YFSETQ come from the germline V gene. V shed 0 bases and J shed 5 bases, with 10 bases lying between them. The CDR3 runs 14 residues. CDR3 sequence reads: CASSLGHMVDTQYF. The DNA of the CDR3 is TGCGCCAGCAGCTTGGGGCACATGGTAGATACGCAGTATTTT.

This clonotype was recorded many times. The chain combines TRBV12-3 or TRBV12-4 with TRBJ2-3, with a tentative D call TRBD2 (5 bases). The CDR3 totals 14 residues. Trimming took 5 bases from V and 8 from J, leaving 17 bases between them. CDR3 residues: CASSAGAPPSTQYF. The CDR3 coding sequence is TGTGCCAGCAGTGCGGGCGCCCCGCCTTCTACGCAGTATTTT.

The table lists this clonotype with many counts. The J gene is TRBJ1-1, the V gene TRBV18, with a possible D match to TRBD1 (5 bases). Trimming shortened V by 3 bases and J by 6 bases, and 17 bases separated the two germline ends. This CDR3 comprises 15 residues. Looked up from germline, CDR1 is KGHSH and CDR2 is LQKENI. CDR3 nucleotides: TGTGCCAGCTCACCGCCGCACTCGAGAGGGGCTGAAGCTTTCTTT. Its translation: CASSPPHSRGAEAFF.

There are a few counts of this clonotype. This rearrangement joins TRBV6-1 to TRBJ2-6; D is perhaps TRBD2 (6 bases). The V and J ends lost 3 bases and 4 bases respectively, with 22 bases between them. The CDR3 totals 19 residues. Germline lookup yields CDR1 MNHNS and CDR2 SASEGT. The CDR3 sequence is CASSDPLDSGWAGANVLTF. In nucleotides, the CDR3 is TGTGCCAGCAGTGATCCACTCGACAGCGGGTGGGCGGGGGCCAACGTCCTGACTTTC.

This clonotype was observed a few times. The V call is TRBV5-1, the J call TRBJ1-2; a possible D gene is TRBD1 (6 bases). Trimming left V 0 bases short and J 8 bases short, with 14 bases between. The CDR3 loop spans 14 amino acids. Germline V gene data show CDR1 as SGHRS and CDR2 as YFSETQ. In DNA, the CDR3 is TGCGCCAGCAGCTTGGATGCGGCAGGGGACGGCTACACCTTC. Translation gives CASSLDAAGDGYTF.

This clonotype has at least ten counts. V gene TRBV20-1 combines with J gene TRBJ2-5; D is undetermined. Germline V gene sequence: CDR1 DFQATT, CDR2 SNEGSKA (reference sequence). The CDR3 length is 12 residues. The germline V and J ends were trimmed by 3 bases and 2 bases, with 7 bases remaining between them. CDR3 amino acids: CSASLAQETQYF. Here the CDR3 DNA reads TGCAGTGCTAGTTTAGCACAAGAGACCCAGTACTTC.